Detailed here is one TCR beta chain. The donor population consisted of healthy HIV-negative adults with no recent acute infections or vaccinations. The study separated CD4+ cells into CD45RA+ naive and CD45RA-negative memory subsets. CDR1 MDHEN and CDR2 SYDVKM come from the germline V gene. The length of the CDR3 is 15 residues. With 8 bases clipped from V and 2 bases from J, the junction kept 11 bases outside the gene matches. The source of the sample is a study of shared clonotypes between healthy human individuals. Original data processing: ImmunoSEQ junction-only sequences lacked quality scores, so their filtering differed. Clones were read by immunoSEQ multiplex PCR, and TCRdb kept only the in-frame ones, dropping some. V and J calls and clone size are copied from that table; D and trimming were computed from the DNA. In the table there are about 2 million clones, roughly 94% of which are singletons.

Source material: naive CD4+ T cells sorted from blood. Subset reported: CD45RA+ positively selected. The chain has TRBV28 and TRBJ2-7, with TRBD2 matching over 8 bases. This TCR came from a man in his late teens or twenties in good health. CDR3 sequence: CASQSGGALPYEQYF. The DNA for the CDR3 is TGTGCCAGCCAGTCGGGAGGGGCACTCCCCTACGAGCAGTACTTC.